The 22 T cell receptor beta chains in this list originate from one sample, sequenced in a study of PD-1 blockade in classical Hodgkin lymphoma. Specified time point: cycle 4 day 1 (C4D1), after more than five weeks of nivolumab. All patients experienced relapse after autologous stem cell transplantation, and brentuximab vedotin exposure was variable. Measured with immunoSEQ multiplex PCR; TCRdb has only the in-frame clones, and not every one. The repertoire holds about 64,000 clones, with around nine tenths as singletons. The sequences come from peripheral blood mononuclear cells (PBMCs), collected before the fourth cycle of nivolumab. These receptors originate from a human donor with classical Hodgkin lymphoma.

The gene calls are TRBV5-6 and TRBJ2-7; the D call may be TRBD1 or TRBD2 (6 bases each). Germline V gene lookup returns CDR1 SGHDT and CDR2 YYEEEE. This CDR3 spans 12 amino acids. The V end lost 2 bases, the J end lost 7 bases, and 10 bases lay between the germline ends. CDR3 loop: CASSLGGREQYF. The CDR3 nucleotides are TGTGCCAGCAGCTTAGGGGGGAGAGAGCAGTACTTC.

The J gene is TRBJ2-1, the V gene TRBV5-6; D unresolved. The CDR3 is 16 amino acids. Looked up from germline, CDR1 is SGHDT and CDR2 is YYEEEE. V was pared by 7 bases and J by 3 bases, with 20 bases between. This chain's CDR3 is CASEWWASTDYNEQFF. The CDR3 bases are TGTGCCAGCGAATGGTGGGCCTCGACTGACTACAATGAGCAGTTCTTC.

This chain links TRBV28 with TRBJ1-5; D is uncertain. The length of the CDR3 is 14 residues. Between the trimmed V and J ends, which lost 5 bases and 5 bases, there was a span of 13 bases. Per germline, CDR1 MDHEN and CDR2 SYDVKM. In DNA form, the CDR3 reads TGTGCCAGCAGTGTCCGGACCCTTCATCAGCCCCAGCATTTT. It encodes CASSVRTLHQPQHF.

CDR3: CASTEYGTLWNEQFF. CDR3 DNA: TGTGCCAGCACCGAGTACGGGACTCTCTGGAATGAGCAGTTCTTC. V is TRBV6-1 and J is TRBJ2-1; tentatively, D is TRBD2 (6 bases). The CDR3 loop spans 15 amino acids. CDR1 is MNHNS, CDR2 SASEGT, per germline. The germline V and J ends were trimmed by 7 bases and 7 bases, with 20 bases remaining between them.

The sample holds one count of this clone. CDR3 residues: CSVAPGGSYEQYF. Here the CDR3 DNA reads TGCAGCGTCGCTCCAGGGGGCTCCTACGAGCAGTACTTC. V gene TRBV29-1 combines with J gene TRBJ2-7; 7 nucleotides match TRBD1. V gave up 6 bases and J gave up 0 bases; unmatched junction bases: 5. This CDR3 has 13 residues. Looked up from germline, CDR1 is SQVTM and CDR2 is ANQGSEA.

The J gene is TRBJ1-5, the V gene TRBV28, with D possibly being TRBD1 (5 bases). Deletions cut 6 bases from V and 1 base from J, with 10 bases between. In germline, CDR1 is MDHEN, CDR2 SYDVKM. This CDR3 spans 14 amino acids. CDR3 coding DNA: TGTGCCAGCAGCCAGGGATACAGCAATCAGCCCCAGCATTTT. Amino acids: CASSQGYSNQPQHF.

V usage is TRBV5-4 and J usage is TRBJ2-3, with 9 bases aligning to TRBD2. CDR3 length: 13 amino acids. Germline assignment: CDR1 SGHNT and CDR2 YYREEE (reference sequence). The V gene end was trimmed by 3 bases and the J gene end by 6 bases; junction bases not matched to a gene: 2. The CDR3 loop is CASSSGTSDTQYF. CDR3 nucleotide sequence: TGTGCCAGCAGCTCCGGGACTAGCGATACGCAGTATTTT.

The chain carries TRBV28 and TRBJ1-5; D may be TRBD1 (6 bases). Germline CDR1 reads MDHEN; CDR2 reads SYDVKM. This CDR3 is 13 amino acids long. V lost 10 bases and J lost 4, with 14 bases in between. This chain's CDR3 is CATRGPLNQPQHF. CDR3 in DNA: TGTGCCACCCGGGGGCCGTTAAATCAGCCCCAGCATTTT. The full variable domain, in which reference TRBV28 and TRBJ1-5 provide the parts outside the CDR3, is DVKVTQSSRYLVKRTGEKVFLECVQDMDHENMFWYRQDPGLGLRLIYFSYDVKMKEKGDIPEGYSVSREKKERFSLILESASTNQTSMYLCATRGPLNQPQHFGDGTRLSIL.

The chain joins TRBV18 to TRBJ1-1; D is perhaps TRBD1 (5 bases). This CDR3 spans 13 amino acids. The V and J ends lost 3 bases and 5 bases respectively, with 10 bases between them. The germline gives CDR1 KGHSH, CDR2 LQKENI. Written as DNA, the CDR3 is TGTGCCAGCTCACCGCTTGGGGGAACTGAAGCTTTCTTT. The encoded protein is CASSPLGGTEAFF. Together with reference TRBV18 and TRBJ1-1, the CDR3 gives the full variable domain: NAGVMQNPRHLVRRRGQEARLRCSPMKGHSHVYWYRQLPEEGLKFMVYLQKENIIDESGMPKERFSAEFPKEGPSILRIQQVVRGDSAAYFCASSPLGGTEAFFGQGTRLTVV.

The V call is TRBV19, the J call TRBJ2-3; D is uncertain. Trimming removed 0 bases at V and 4 bases at J, with 5 bases between. Germline CDR1 and CDR2: LNHDA and SQIVND (reference sequence). The CDR3 contains 13 residues. The CDR3 sequence is CASSIEGSDTQYF. CDR3 bases: TGTGCCAGTAGTATAGAGGGCTCAGATACGCAGTATTTT.

This sequence joins TRBV28 and TRBJ2-5; TRBD2 matches at 7 bases. The germline gives CDR1 MDHEN, CDR2 SYDVKM. The CDR3 runs to 12 residues. Trimming took 8 bases from V and 5 from J; bases not matched to a gene: 5. The CDR3 DNA follows: TGTGCCAGCCGGGGAGGGTGGGAGACCCAGTACTTC. Its protein product is CASRGGWETQYF.

The chain uses TRBV7-9 and TRBJ1-1; a possible D gene is TRBD1 (5 bases). The CDR3 contains 12 residues. CDR1 SEHNR and CDR2 FQNEAQ come from the germline V gene (reference sequence). Trimming shortened V by 7 bases and J by 6 bases, and 12 bases separated the two germline ends. In nucleotides, the CDR3 is TGTGCCAGCAAGGGGTTCGGTTCTGAAGCTTTCTTT. Translation gives CASKGFGSEAFF.

This CDR3 reads CASSLSGGLGEKLFF. The DNA for the CDR3 is TGTGCCAGCAGCTTAAGTGGGGGGCTCGGGGAAAAACTGTTTTTT. The V gene is TRBV7-6, the J gene TRBJ1-4, with TRBD1 as a possible D gene (6 bases). The CDR3 has 15 residues. Trimming shortened V by 2 bases and J by 8 bases, and 15 bases separated the two germline ends. Germline assignment: CDR1 SGHVS and CDR2 FNYEAQ.

The V and J genes are TRBV6-5 and TRBJ2-7; D is uncertain. V was pared by 10 bases and J by 12 bases, with 10 bases between. The V gene's germline CDR1 is MNHEY and CDR2 SVGAGI. CDR3 length: 8 residues. The DNA of the CDR3 is TGTGCCACCCGCCGCGGGTACTTC. Residues: CATRRGYF.

The chain employs TRBV7-9 and TRBJ1-4; D unclear. The CDR3 runs 11 residues. Trimming stripped 3 bases from V and 8 bases from J, with 4 bases between. CDR1 is SEHNR, CDR2 FQNEAQ, per germline (reference sequence). CDR3 amino acids: CASSFDEKLFF. The CDR3 region has the DNA TGTGCCAGCAGCTTCGACGAAAAACTGTTTTTT.

The chain uses TRBV28 and TRBJ2-7, with D tentatively TRBD1 or TRBD2 (5 bases each). V was trimmed by 8 bases and J by 0 bases, leaving 11 bases between them. The CDR3 runs to 13 residues. CDR1 and CDR2 (germline): MDHEN, SYDVKM. This chain's CDR3 is CASRGHSSYEQYF. CDR3 in DNA: TGTGCCAGCCGGGGCCACAGCTCCTACGAGCAGTACTTC.

This clone showed up just a few times. The V call is TRBV10-2, the J call TRBJ2-3, with 9 bases lining up with TRBD1. The trim removed 4 bases at V and 10 bases at J, leaving 6 bases unmatched. CDR3 length equals 13 residues. Germline lookup yields CDR1 WSHSY and CDR2 SAAADI. The CDR3 is CASSGRDRASQYF. DNA of the CDR3: TGCGCCAGCAGTGGGAGGGACAGGGCTTCGCAGTATTTT.

This clone has only a few counts. Other DNA sequences in the same sample also yield this CDR3. This chain connects TRBV11-2 to TRBJ1-4, with 7 bases that match TRBD1. V lost 0 bases, J lost 5 bases, and 3 bases stayed unmatched. The CDR3 extends over 15 amino acids. The germline V gene encodes CDR1 SGHAT and CDR2 FQNNGV. The CDR3 protein is CASSLEAGGNEKLFF. CDR3 nucleotide sequence: TGTGCCAGCAGCTTAGAGGCAGGGGGAAATGAAAAACTGTTTTTT.

The rearrangement links TRBV9 to TRBJ2-2, with unresolved D. The CDR3 is 16 amino acids. Trimming cost V 0 bases and J 1 base, with 10 bases left between them. Per the germline V gene, CDR1 is SGDLS and CDR2 is YYNGEE. CDR3 coding DNA: TGTGCCAGCAGCGTAGGGGTCAGCGTGAACACCGGGGAGCTGTTTTTT. It is translated as CASSVGVSVNTGELFF.

The rearrangement joins TRBV7-9 to TRBJ1-1; 9 nucleotides agree with TRBD1. The CDR3 contains 16 residues. With V trimmed by 1 base and J by 2 bases, 5 bases remained unmatched. Germline CDR1 is SEHNR and CDR2 is FQNEAQ (reference sequence). The CDR3 nucleotides read TGTGCCAGCAGCTTAGACAGGGGGCTAACCAACACTGAAGCTTTCTTT. Protein: CASSLDRGLTNTEAFF. Looking up the rest from reference TRBV7-9 and TRBJ1-1 gives the full variable domain: DTGVSQNPRHKITKRGQNVTFRCDPISEHNRLYWYRQTLGQGPEFLTYFQNEAQLEKSRLLSDRFSAERPKGSFSTLEIQRTEQGDSAMYLCASSLDRGLTNTEAFFGQGTRLTVV.

This sequence joins TRBV6-5 and TRBJ1-5; D is ambiguous. V was cut by 5 bases and J by 9 bases, with 11 bases left in between. The CDR3 spans 12 residues. CDR1 and CDR2 from the germline V gene are MNHEY and SVGAGI. The CDR3 DNA reads TGTGCCAGCAGTCAAAACTTGTCGCCCCAGCATTTT. Translated, it gives CASSQNLSPQHF.

The gene calls are TRBV28 and TRBJ1-1; no firm D call. Per germline, CDR1 MDHEN and CDR2 SYDVKM. CDR3 size: 16 residues. Trimming removed 3 bases from V and 1 base from J, with 15 bases in between. The CDR3: CASSFRLSITNTEAFF. In nucleotides, the CDR3 is TGTGCCAGCAGTTTCCGCCTCAGCATTACGAACACTGAAGCTTTCTTT.